This T cell receptor (beta chain) originates from a study of cytomegalovirus exposure and HLA in healthy donors. Study-level background: Tens of millions of unique TCRs from HLA-typed donors made up an early data release.

Primers: 60 Vbeta forward and 13 Jbeta reverse. Clones were sequenced by immunoSEQ multiplex PCR, and TCRdb holds only the in-frame ones, with some missing. This sample carries approximately 140,000 clones, about three quarters of them seen once, and the ten largest clones take roughly 1.2%. Trimming took 2 bases from V and 0 from J; bases not matched to a gene: 2. The CDR3 totals 15 residues. The germline V gene encodes CDR1 MNHEY and CDR2 SMNVEV (reference sequence). Notes on this clone: Its antigen is still unknown.

Regarding the study as a whole: In a later analysis, a missense DCLRE1C variant was linked to TCR beta V- and J-gene trimming. High sensitivity and specificity were reportedly achieved when the classifier diagnosed cytomegalovirus status.

Specimen: PBMCs. The chain has TRBV27 and TRBJ2-3; 7 positions match TRBD2. The receptor's source is a male donor in good health and CMV-seropositive. CDR3 coding DNA: TGTGCCAGCAGTTTACTCGGGAGGAGCACAGATACGCAGTATTTT. This gives the protein CASSLLGRSTDTQYF.